This passage covers 2 T cell receptor beta chains from one sample sequenced in a study of blood T cell repertoires in COVID-19. Method: immunoSEQ multiplex PCR; TCRdb's copy keeps in-frame clones and lacks some. Among 150,000 or so clones listed, 85% were seen once. Material for sequencing was peripheral blood. The receptors originated from a woman aged 40 to 50 with active or convalescent COVID-19.

This clone was counted between two and nine times. The chain employs TRBV5-1 and TRBJ1-1; the match to TRBD1 covers 7 bases. CDR3 size: 15 residues. Germline CDR1 and CDR2: SGHRS and YFSETQ. The J segment lost 5 bases and the V segment lost 0 bases, leaving 7 bases of the junction unmatched. CDR3: CASSLEPGQRTEAFF. In DNA form, the CDR3 reads TGCGCCAGCAGCTTGGAGCCGGGACAGAGGACTGAAGCTTTCTTT.

The chain combines TRBV6-2 or TRBV6-3 with TRBJ1-5; no reliable D call. The CDR3 loop spans 18 amino acids. V was trimmed by 5 bases and J by 4 bases, leaving 24 bases between them. Germline CDR1 is MNHEY and CDR2 is SVGEGT. The CDR3 reads CASSRPPMRGSGNQPQHF. CDR3 in DNA: TGTGCCAGCAGTCGGCCCCCGATGCGGGGAAGCGGTAATCAGCCCCAGCATTTT.